This T cell receptor (beta chain) was captured in a study of CD8 T cells in ankylosing spondylitis. Findings and caveats of the study: Matched ankylosing spondylitis synovial fluid reportedly contained a significantly enriched population of disease-linked clones. What appeared characteristic of ankylosing spondylitis blood was a TCR beta motif of eight highly homologous variants.

CDR3 size: 15 residues. CDR1 MDHEN and CDR2 SYDVKM come from the germline V gene. V was pared by 8 bases and J by 5 bases, with 19 bases between. About this clonotype itself: The antigen is unknown.

Via MiXCR, TCRdb re-called the 5' RACE reads, giving one row per CDR3 protein. The sample has 700,000 to 1,000,000 distinct CDR3 sequences, approximately 10% seen once; the top ten hold approximately 0.51%. Sequenced input: blood, either unsorted or a sorted T cell fraction (not recorded which). The sequence derives from a male donor with ankylosing spondylitis. V gene TRBV28 combines with J gene TRBJ2-1; D is possibly TRBD1 (6 bases). In DNA form, the CDR3 reads TGTGCCAGCTCCGGGACAACCCAGGCCCACAATGAGCAGTTCTTC. This sequence encodes CASSGTTQAHNEQFF. Variable domain in full (rest from reference TRBV28 and TRBJ2-1): DVKVTQSSRYLVKRTGEKVFLECVQDMDHENMFWYRQDPGLGLRLIYFSYDVKMKEKGDIPEGYSVSREKKERFSLILESASTNQTSMYLCASSGTTQAHNEQFFGPGTRLTVL.